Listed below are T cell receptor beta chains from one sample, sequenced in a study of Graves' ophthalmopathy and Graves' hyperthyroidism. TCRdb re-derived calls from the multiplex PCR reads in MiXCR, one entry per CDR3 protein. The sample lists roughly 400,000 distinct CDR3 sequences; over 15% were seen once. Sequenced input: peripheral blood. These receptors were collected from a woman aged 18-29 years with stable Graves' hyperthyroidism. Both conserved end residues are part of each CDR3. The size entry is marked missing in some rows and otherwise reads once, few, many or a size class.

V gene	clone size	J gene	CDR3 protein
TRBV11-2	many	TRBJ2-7	CASSLSREFGVNEQYF
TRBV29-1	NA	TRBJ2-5	CSVEMETQYF
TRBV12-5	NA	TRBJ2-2	CASGPENGELFF
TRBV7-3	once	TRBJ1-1	CASSLSVNIEACF
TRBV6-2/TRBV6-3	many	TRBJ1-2	CASRQINYGYTF
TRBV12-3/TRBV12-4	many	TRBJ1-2	CASSTGQIYGYTF
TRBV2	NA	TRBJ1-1	CASSPRTPLNTEAFF
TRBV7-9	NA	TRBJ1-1	CASSGGGLRDTEAFF
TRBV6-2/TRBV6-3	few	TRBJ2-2	CASSLITGATGELFF
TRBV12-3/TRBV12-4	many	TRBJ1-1	CASATGVGTEAFF
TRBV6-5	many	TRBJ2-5	CASSYPRRQGEETQYF
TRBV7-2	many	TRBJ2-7	CASSSSWGRSYEQYF
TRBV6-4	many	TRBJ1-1	CASSDRAGGMDTEAFF
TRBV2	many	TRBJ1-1	CASSDHNEAFF
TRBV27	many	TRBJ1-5	CASSPGDRGGQPQHF
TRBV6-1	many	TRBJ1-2	CASTGQLNYGYTF
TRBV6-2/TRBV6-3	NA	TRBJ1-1	CASSYGQILEAFF
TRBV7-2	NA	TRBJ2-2	CASSLAGLAVLNTGELFF
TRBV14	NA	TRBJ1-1	CASSSRQGGEAFF
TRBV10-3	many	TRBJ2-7	CAIKSGSSSYEQYF
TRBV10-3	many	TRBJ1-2	CAISEINNYGYTF
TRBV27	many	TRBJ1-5	CASSHGGTHGNQPQHF
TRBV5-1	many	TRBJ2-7	CASSLRDRVLDEQYF
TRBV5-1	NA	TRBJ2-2	CASSMGQGTNTGELFF
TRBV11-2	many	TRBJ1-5	CASSLGQGPNQPQHF
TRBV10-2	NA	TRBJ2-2	CASISHTGEKADTGELFF
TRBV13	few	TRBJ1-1	CASSLVPDRGDTEAFF
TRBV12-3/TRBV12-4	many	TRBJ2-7	CASSPSHGFYEQYF
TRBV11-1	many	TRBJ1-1	CASSFGLSPTNTEAFF
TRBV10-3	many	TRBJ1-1	CAISLQGSEAFF
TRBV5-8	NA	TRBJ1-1	CASSLARRITEAFF
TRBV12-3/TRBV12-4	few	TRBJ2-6	CASSLARGSGANVLTF
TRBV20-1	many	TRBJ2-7	CSARDSSYEQYF
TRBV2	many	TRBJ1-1	CARAGGGEAFF
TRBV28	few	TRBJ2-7	CASSWERREQYF
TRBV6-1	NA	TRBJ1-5	CASSRTGEGGQPQHF
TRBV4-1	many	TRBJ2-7	CASSQDPGREQYF
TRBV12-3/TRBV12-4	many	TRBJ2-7	CASSKNRGRSYEQYF
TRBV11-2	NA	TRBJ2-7	CASSSVRTYEQYF
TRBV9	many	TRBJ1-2	CASSDRYGYTF
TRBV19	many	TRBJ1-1	CASSGRYQNTEAFF
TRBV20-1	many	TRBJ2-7	CSARASRIVSYEQYF
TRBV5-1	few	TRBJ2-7	CASSLGGQGGEQYF
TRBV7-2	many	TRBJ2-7	CASRYDRGTHEQYF
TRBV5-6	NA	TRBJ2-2	CASTLGGALRTGELFF
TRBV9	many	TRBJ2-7	CASSVGEDEQYF
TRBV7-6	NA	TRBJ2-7	CASIFLAGDGDEQYF
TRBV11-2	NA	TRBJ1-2	CASSMSGTGVLGYTF
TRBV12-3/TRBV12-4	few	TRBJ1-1	CASTRQGKNTEAFF
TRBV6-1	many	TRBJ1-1	CASMPQWTLNTEAFF
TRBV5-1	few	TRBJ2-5	CASSLVDSETQYF
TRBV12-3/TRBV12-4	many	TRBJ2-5	CASSPSWDRKFQETQYF
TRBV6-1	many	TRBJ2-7	CASSAFYEQYF
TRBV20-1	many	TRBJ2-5	CSAQGGSETQYF
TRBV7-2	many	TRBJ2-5	CASSFEAYGLAEETQYF
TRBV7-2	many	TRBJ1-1	CASSRRGDSVTEAFF
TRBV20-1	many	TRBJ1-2	CSARDLSSQGASGYTF
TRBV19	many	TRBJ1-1	CASSIMEGTEAFF
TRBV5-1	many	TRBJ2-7	CASSFGLAGGGPGEQYF